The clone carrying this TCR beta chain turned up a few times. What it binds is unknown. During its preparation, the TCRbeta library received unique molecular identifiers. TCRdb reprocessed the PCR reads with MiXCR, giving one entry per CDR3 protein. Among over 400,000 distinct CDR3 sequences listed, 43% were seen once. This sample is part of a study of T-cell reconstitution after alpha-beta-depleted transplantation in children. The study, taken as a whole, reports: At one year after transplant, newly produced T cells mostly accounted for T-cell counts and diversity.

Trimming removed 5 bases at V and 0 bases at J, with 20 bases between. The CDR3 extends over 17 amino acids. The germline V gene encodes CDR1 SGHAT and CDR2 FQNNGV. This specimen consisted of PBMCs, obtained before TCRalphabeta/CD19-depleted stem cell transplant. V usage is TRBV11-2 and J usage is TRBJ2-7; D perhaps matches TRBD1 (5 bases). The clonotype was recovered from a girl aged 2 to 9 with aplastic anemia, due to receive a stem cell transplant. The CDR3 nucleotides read TGTGCCAGCAGCCATACACAAGGGGCAGCCATCTCCTACGAGCAGTACTTC. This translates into CASSHTQGAAISYEQYF.